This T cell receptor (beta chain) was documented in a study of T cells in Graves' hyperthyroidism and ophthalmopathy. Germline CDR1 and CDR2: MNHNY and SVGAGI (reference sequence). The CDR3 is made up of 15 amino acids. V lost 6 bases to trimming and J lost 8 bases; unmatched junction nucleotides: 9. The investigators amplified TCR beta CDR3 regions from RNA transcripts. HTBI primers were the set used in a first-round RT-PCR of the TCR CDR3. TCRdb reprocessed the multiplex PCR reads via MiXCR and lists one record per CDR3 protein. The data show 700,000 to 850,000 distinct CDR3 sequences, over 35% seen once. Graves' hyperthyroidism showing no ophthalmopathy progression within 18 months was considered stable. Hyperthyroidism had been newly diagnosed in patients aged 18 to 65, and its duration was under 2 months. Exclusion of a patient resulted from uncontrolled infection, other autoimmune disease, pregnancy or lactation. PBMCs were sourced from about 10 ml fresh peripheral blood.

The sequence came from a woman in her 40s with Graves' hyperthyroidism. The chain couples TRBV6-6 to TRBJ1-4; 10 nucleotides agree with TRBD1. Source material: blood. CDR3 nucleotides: TGTGCCAGCAGATACGAGGGACAGGGGCAGGAAAAACTGTTTTTT. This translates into CASRYEGQGQEKLFF.